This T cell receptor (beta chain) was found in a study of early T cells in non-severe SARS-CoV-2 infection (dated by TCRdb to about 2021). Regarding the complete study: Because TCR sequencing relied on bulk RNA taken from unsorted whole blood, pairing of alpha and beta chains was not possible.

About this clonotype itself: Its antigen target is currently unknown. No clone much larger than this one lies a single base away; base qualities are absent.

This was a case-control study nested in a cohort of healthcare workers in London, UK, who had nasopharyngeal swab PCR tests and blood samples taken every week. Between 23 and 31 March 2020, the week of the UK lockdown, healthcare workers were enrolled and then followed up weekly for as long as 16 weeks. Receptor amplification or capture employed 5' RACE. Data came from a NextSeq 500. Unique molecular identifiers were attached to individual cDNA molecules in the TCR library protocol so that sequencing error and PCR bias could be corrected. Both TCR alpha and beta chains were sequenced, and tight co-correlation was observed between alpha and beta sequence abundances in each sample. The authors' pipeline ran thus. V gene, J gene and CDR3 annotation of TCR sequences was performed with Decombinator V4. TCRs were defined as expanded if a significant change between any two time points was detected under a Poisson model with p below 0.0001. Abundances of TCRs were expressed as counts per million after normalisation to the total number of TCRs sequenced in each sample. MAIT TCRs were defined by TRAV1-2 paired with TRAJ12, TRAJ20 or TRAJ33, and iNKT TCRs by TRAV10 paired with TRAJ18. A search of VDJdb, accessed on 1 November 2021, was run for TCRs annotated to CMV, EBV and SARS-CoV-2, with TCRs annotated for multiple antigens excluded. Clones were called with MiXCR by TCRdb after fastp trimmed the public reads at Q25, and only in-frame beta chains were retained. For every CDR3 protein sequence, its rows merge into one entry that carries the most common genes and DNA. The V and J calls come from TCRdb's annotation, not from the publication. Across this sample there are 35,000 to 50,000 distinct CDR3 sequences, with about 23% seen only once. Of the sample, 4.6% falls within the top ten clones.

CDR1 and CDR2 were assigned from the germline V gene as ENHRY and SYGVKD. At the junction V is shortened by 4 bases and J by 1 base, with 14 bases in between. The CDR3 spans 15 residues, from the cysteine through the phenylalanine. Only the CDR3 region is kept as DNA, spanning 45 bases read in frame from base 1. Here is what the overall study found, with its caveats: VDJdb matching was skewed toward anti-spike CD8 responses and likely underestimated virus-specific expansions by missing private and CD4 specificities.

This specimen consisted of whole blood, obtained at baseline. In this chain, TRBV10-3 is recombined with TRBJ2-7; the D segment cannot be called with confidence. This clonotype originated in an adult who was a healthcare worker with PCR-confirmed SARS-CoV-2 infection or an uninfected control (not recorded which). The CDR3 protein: CAISGHMRPSYEQYF. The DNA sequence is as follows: TGTGCCATCAGTGGTCACATGCGGCCTTCCTACGAGCAGTACTTC.